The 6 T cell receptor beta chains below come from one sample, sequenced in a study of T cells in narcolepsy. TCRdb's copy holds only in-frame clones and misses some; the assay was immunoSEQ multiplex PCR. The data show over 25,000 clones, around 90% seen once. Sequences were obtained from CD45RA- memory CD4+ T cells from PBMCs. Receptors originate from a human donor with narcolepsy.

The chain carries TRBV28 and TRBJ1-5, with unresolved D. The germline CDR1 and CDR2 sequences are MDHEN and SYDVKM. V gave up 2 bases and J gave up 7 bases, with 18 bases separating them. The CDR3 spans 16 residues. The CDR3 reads CASSLIQGSGWQPQHF. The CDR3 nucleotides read TGTGCCAGCAGTTTAATTCAAGGGTCCGGTTGGCAGCCCCAGCATTTT.

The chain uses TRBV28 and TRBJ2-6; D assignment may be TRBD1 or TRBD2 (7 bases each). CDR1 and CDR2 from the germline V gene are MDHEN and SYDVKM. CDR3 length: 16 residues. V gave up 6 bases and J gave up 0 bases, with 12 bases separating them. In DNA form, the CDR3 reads TGTGCCAGCAGCCAGGGGGGGAGCTCTGGGGCCAACGTCCTGACTTTC. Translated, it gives CASSQGGSSGANVLTF.

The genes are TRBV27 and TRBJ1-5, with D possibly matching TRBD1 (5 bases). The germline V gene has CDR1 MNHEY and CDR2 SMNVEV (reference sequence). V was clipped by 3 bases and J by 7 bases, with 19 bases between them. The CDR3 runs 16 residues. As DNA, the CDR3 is TGTGCCAGCAGTTTCTCGGGTCCGGGGGTACGGCAGCCCCAGCATTTT. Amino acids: CASSFSGPGVRQPQHF.

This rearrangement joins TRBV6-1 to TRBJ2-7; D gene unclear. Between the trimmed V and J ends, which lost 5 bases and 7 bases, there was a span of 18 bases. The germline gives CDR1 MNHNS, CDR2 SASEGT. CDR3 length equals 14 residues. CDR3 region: CASSYDLALGEQYF. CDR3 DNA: TGTGCCAGCAGTTATGACCTGGCGTTGGGGGAGCAGTACTTC.

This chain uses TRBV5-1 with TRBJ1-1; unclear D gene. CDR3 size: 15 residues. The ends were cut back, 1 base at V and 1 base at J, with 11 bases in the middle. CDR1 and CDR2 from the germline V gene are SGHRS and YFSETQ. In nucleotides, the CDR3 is TGCGCCAGCAGCTTGATCTCCCCAGGGAACACTGAAGCTTTCTTT. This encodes CASSLISPGNTEAFF.

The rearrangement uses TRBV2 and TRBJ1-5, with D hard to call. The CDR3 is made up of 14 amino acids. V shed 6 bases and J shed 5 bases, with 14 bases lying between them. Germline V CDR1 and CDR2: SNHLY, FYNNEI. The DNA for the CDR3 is TGTGCCAGCAGCCCCGACCCCCGGTATCAGCCCCAGCATTTT. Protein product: CASSPDPRYQPQHF.